This T cell receptor beta chain was captured in a study of cytomegalovirus exposure and HLA in healthy donors. The study, taken as a whole, reports: In the 95 to 150 validation repertoires, about 94% of cluster scores exceeded 0, per a later analysis.

Sequencing was performed with immunoSEQ multiplex PCR; in TCRdb, only in-frame clones are kept and a portion is missing. The table has approximately 280,000 clones, approximately 83% seen once; the top ten hold about 1%. As concerns this clone: Its antigen is currently unknown.

The junction had 9 bases not matched to a gene; V was cut back by 4 bases and J by 10 bases. CDR3 length: 14 amino acids. Per germline, CDR1 SGHDN and CDR2 FVKESK. The gene calls are TRBV14 and TRBJ2-3, with 9 nucleotides matching TRBD2. The source of this sequence is a woman under 30 in good health and CMV-seronegative. The specimen sequenced was PBMCs. The CDR3 DNA follows: TGTGCCAGCAGCCCCGTAGCGGGAGTGGCCCCGCAGTATTTT. It specifies CASSPVAGVAPQYF.